What follows describes a single T cell receptor (beta chain). What it binds is not known. This sample was taken from a study of CD8+CD57+ T cells in acquired aplastic anemia. Study-level information: The DNA of sorted CD4+ and CD8+ cells averaged 3.2 ug. Findings of the study overall: Between patients and controls, about 31 CD8+ CDR3 sequences were found in common.

Patients picked for sequencing had shown CD8+CD57+ cell expansion detected by flow cytometry. Among the patients, all had severe acquired aplastic anemia. Germline V CDR1 and CDR2: LNHDA, SQIVND (reference sequence). Trimming removed 3 bases from V and 3 bases from J, with 5 bases in between. The CDR3 totals 12 residues. Genomic DNA acted as the template from which TCR beta VDJ combination and CDR3 sequence profiling were carried out. In TCRdb, the reads were re-called with MiXCR into one record per CDR3 protein. The data show approximately 190,000 distinct CDR3 sequences, around 45% seen once. This chain links TRBV19 with TRBJ1-1; D call uncertain. The clonotype originates from a human donor with aplastic anemia. Sequencing was done on a sample of sorted CD4+, CD8+, or CD8+CD57+ T cells (not recorded which) from PBMCs. CDR3: CASSMGYTEAFF. The CDR3 DNA reads TGTGCCAGTAGTATGGGATACACTGAAGCTTTCTTT.